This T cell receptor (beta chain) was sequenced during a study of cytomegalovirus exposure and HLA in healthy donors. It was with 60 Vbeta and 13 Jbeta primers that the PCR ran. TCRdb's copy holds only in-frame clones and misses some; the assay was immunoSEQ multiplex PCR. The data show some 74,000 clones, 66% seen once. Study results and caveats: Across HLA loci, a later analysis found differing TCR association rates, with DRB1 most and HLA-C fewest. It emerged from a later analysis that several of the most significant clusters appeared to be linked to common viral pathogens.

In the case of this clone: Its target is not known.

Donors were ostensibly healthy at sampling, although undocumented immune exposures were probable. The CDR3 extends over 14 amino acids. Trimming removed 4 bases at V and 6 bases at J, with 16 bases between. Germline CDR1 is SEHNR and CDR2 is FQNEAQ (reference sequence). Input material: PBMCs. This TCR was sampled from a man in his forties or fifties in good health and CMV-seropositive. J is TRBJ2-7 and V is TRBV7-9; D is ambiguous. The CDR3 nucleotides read TGTGCCAGCAGCTCCACAGATCCCCTGAGCGAGCAGTACTTC. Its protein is CASSSTDPLSEQYF.